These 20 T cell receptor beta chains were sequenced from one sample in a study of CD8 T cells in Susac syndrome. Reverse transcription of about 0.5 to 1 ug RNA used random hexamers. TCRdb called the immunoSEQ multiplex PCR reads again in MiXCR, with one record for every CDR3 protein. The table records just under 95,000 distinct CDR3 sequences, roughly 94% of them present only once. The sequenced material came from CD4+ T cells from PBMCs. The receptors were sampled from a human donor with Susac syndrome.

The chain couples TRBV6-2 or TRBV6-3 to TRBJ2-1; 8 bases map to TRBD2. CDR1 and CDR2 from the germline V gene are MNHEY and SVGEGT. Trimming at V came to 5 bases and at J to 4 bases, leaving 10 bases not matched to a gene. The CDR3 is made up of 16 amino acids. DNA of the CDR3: TGTGCCAGCAGTCCGCTTCCGGGGGGGCGATACAATGAGCAGTTCTTC. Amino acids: CASSPLPGGRYNEQFF.

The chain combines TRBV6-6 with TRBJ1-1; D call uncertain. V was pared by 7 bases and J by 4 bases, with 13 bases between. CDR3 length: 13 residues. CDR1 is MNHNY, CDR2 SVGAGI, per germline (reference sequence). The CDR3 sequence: CASNQGEGTEAFF. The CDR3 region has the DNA TGTGCCAGCAATCAAGGTGAAGGCACTGAAGCTTTCTTT.

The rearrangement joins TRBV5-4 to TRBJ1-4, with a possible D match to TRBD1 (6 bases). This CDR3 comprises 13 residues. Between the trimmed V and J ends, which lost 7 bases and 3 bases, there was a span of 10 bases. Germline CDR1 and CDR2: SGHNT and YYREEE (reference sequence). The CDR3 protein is CASGGQPNEKLFF. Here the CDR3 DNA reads TGTGCCAGCGGAGGACAGCCTAATGAAAAACTGTTTTTT.

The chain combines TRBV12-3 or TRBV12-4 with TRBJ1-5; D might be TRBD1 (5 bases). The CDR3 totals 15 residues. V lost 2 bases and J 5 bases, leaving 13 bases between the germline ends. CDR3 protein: CASSLRQGRDQPQHF. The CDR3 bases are TGTGCCAGCAGTTTAAGGCAGGGTAGGGATCAGCCCCAGCATTTT.

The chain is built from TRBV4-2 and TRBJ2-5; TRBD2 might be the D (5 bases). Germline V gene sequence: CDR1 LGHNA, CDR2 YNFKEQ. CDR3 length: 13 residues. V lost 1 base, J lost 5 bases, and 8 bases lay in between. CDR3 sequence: CASSQGGGETQYF. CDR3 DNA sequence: TGTGCCAGCAGCCAAGGAGGCGGGGAGACCCAGTACTTC.

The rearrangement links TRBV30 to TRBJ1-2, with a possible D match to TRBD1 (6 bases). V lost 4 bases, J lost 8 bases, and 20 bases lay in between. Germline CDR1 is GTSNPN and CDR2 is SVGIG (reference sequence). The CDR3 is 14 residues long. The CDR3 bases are TGTGCCTGGAAGCCCCCAGGGGATAAAGGAGGCTACACCTTC. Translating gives CAWKPPGDKGGYTF. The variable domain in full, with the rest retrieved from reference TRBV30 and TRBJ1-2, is SQTIHQWPATLVQPVGSPLSLECTVEGTSNPNLYWYRQAAGRGLQLLFYSVGIGQISSEVPQNLSASRPQDRQFILSSKKLLLSDSGFYLCAWKPPGDKGGYTFGSGTRLTVV.

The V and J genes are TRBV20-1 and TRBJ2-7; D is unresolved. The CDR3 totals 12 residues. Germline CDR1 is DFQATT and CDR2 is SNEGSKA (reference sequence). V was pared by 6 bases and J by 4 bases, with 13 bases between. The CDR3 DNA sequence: TGCAGTGCGGCACCCGAGTGGTACGAGCAGTACTTC. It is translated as CSAAPEWYEQYF.

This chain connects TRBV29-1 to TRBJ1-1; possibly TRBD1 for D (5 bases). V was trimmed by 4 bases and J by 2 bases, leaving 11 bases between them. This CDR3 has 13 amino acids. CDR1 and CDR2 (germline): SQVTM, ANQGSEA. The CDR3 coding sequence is TGCAGCGTTGTAAAGGGACTAAACACTGAAGCTTTCTTT. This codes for CSVVKGLNTEAFF.

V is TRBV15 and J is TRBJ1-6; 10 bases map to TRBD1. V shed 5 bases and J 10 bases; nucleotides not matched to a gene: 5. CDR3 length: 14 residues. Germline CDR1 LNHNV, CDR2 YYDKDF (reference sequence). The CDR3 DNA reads TGTGCCACCAGCTCCGGGACAGGGGACTCACCCCTCCACTTT. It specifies CATSSGTGDSPLHF.

The CDR3 protein is CASSPGRHEQYF. In nucleotides, the CDR3 is TGTGCCAGCAGTCCTGGACGCCACGAGCAGTACTTC. The chain carries TRBV5-6 and TRBJ2-7; D gene unclear. There are 12 residues in the CDR3. Trimming left V 5 bases short and J 5 bases short, with 11 bases between. Germline V gene sequence: CDR1 SGHDT, CDR2 YYEEEE.

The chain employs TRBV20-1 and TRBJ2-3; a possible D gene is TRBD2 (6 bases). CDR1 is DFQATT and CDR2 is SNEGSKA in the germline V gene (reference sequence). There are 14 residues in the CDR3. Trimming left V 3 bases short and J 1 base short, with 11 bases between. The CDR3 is CSASPGGRTDTQYF. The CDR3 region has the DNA TGCAGTGCTAGTCCCGGGGGTCGCACAGATACGCAGTATTTT.

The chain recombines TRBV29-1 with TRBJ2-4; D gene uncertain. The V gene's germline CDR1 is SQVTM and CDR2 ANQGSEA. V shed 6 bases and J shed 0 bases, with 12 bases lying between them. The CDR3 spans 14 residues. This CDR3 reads CSVRTVLAKNIQYF. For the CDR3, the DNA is TGCAGCGTGCGGACGGTGCTAGCCAAAAACATTCAGTACTTC.

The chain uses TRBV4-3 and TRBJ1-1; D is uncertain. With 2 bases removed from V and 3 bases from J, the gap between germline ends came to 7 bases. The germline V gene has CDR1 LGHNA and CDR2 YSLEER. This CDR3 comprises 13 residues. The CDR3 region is CASSQRRDTEAFF. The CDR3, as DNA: TGCGCCAGCAGCCAAAGGAGAGACACTGAAGCTTTCTTT.

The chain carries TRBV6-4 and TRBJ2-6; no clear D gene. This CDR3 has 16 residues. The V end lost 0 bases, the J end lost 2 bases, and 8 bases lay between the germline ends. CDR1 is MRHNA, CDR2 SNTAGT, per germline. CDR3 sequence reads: CASSDSTDTGANVLTF. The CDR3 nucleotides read TGTGCCAGCAGTGACTCTACAGATACTGGGGCCAACGTCCTGACTTTC.

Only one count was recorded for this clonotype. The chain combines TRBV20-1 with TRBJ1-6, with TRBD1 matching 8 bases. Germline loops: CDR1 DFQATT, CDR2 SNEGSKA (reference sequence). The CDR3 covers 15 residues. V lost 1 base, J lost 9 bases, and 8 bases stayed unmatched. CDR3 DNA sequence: TGCAGTGCTAGAGGTGCTCAGGGGGCATTTTCACCCCTCCACTTT. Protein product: CSARGAQGAFSPLHF.

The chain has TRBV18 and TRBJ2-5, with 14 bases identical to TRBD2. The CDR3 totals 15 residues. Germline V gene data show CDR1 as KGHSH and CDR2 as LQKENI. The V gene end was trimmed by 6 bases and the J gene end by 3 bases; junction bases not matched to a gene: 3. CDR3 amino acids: CASSQGLAGEETQYF. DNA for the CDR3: TGTGCCAGCTCCCAGGGACTAGCGGGGGAAGAGACCCAGTACTTC.

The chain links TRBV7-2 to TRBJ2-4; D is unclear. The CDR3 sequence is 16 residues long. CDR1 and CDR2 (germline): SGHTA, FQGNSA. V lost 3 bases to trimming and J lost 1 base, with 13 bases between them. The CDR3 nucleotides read TGTGCCAGCAGCTTTTCTAATATGGGGGCCAAAAACATTCAGTACTTC. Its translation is CASSFSNMGAKNIQYF.

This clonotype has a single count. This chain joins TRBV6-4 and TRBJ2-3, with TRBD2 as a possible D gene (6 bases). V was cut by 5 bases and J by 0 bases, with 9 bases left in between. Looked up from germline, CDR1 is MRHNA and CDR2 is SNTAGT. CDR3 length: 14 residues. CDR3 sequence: CASSSGVSTDTQYF. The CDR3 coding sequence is TGTGCCAGCAGTTCGGGGGTTAGCACAGATACGCAGTATTTT.

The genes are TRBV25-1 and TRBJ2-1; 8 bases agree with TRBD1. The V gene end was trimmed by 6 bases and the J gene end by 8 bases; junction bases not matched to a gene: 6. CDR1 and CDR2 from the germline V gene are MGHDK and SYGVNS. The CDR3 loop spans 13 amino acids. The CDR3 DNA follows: TGTGCCAGCAGCCCGGACAGGGTGTATGAGCAGTTCTTC. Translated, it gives CASSPDRVYEQFF.

CDR3 nucleotide sequence: TGCAGCGTCTTGAGGACTAGCACAGATACGCAGTATTTT. It is translated as CSVLRTSTDTQYF. V and J are TRBV29-1 and TRBJ2-3, with D perhaps TRBD2 (5 bases). V was pared by 6 bases and J by 0 bases, with 10 bases between. Germline loops: CDR1 SQVTM, CDR2 ANQGSEA. The CDR3 is 13 residues long.